The 29 T cell receptor beta chains below come from one sample, sequenced in a study of Ad26.COV2.S vaccination and SARS-CoV-2 variants. The treatment: 19 received Ad26.COV2.S at low or high dose, single or two shots; about five received placebo; per-sample allocation not given. At day 63 after the first vaccine or placebo injection, samples were drawn. Here immunoSEQ multiplex PCR was the method, and the copy in TCRdb shows in-frame clones only, minus some. The table has around 340,000 clones, around 88% seen once. The sample was peripheral blood, taken in a trial of Ad26.COV2.S vaccine versus placebo. Source of these receptors: a person between 18 and 65 years old who received the Ad26.COV2.S COVID-19 vaccine or a placebo.

The chain has TRBV5-1 and TRBJ2-7; 8 positions match TRBD2. This CDR3 is 15 amino acids long. Germline CDR1 and CDR2: SGHRS and YFSETQ. The V segment lost 4 bases and the J segment 1 base; nucleotides outside the gene matches: 7. Here the CDR3 DNA reads TGCGCCAGCAGCATGGGACTAGTAAGTTCCTACGAGCAGTACTTC. Its translation: CASSMGLVSSYEQYF. Combining the CDR3 with reference TRBV5-1 and TRBJ2-7 gives the whole variable domain KAGVTQTPRYLIKTRGQQVTLSCSPISGHRSVSWYQQTPGQGLQFLFEYFSETQRNKGNFPGRFSGRQFSNSRSEMNVSTLELGDSALYLCASSMGLVSSYEQYFGPGTRLTVT.

This clone was seen just once. CDR3 amino acids: CASSDDRGHSTDTQYF. As DNA, the CDR3 is TGTGCCAGCAGCGACGACAGGGGGCATAGCACAGATACGCAGTATTTT. The chain uses TRBV28 and TRBJ2-3, with 10 bases aligning to TRBD1. Germline V gives CDR1 MDHEN, CDR2 SYDVKM. The CDR3 runs 16 residues. After removal of 6 bases from V and 0 bases from J, the junction contained 6 bases not matched to a gene.

The V and J genes are TRBV7-2 and TRBJ2-7; D not certain. The V end was cut by 1 base, the J end by 0 bases, with 7 bases between. This CDR3 is 14 amino acids long. Germline loops: CDR1 SGHTA, CDR2 FQGNSA. In DNA, the CDR3 is TGTGCCAGCAGCTTAGACCCGGCCTCCTACGAGCAGTACTTC. Protein sequence: CASSLDPASYEQYF. Complete variable domain (other parts from reference TRBV7-2 and TRBJ2-7): GAGVSQSPSNKVTEKGKDVELRCDPISGHTALYWYRQSLGQGLEFLIYFQGNSAPDKSGLPSDRFSAERTGGSVSTLTIQRTQQEDSAVYLCASSLDPASYEQYFGPGTRLTVT.

V and J are TRBV4-3 and TRBJ2-2, with TRBD2 matching 12 bases. Losses at the gene ends were 1 base for V and 6 bases for J; bases not matched to a gene: 9. In germline, CDR1 is LGHNA, CDR2 YSLEER. This CDR3 has 18 amino acids. For the CDR3, the DNA is TGCGCCAGCAGCCAAGCTCCTCTAGCGGGGGGGCTGGCCGGGGAGCTGTTTTTT. Translating gives CASSQAPLAGGLAGELFF.

This clone showed up just a few times. The chain recombines TRBV7-9 with TRBJ2-2, with 7 bases matching TRBD2. After removal of 0 bases from V and 3 bases from J, the junction contained 4 bases not matched to a gene. The germline V gene has CDR1 SEHNR and CDR2 FQNEAQ (reference sequence). This CDR3 contains 16 residues. The CDR3 loop reads CASSLAGLADTGELFF. In DNA, the CDR3 is TGTGCCAGCAGCTTAGCTGGGCTAGCGGACACCGGGGAGCTGTTTTTT.

This clone came up a few times. The chain uses TRBV11-2 and TRBJ2-7; the D gene is possibly TRBD1 (6 bases). V was shortened by 6 bases and J by 1 base, with 19 bases between the two germline ends. The CDR3 sequence is 16 residues long. Germline V gives CDR1 SGHAT, CDR2 FQNNGV. CDR3 coding DNA: TGTGCCAGCAGGTCTCCTAGGGACACCAATTCCTACGAGCAGTACTTC. Protein sequence: CASRSPRDTNSYEQYF.

The chain has TRBV2 and TRBJ1-2; no clear D. With 3 bases removed from V and 3 bases from J, the gap between germline ends came to 8 bases. The CDR3 has 13 amino acids. Germline CDR1 is SNHLY and CDR2 is FYNNEI. CDR3 sequence reads: CASSEEQDYGYTF. The CDR3 DNA reads as TGTGCCAGCAGTGAGGAGCAGGACTATGGCTACACCTTC.

The V call is TRBV15, the J call TRBJ2-3, with a possible D match to TRBD1 (7 bases). The CDR3 is made up of 17 amino acids. Per germline, CDR1 LNHNV and CDR2 YYDKDF (reference sequence). Trimming left V 5 bases short and J 8 bases short, with 26 bases between. CDR3 sequence reads: CATSGTDRRVSDGTQYF. CDR3 bases: TGTGCCACCAGCGGGACAGACAGGAGGGTTAGTGATGGTACGCAGTATTTT.

J is TRBJ2-2 and V is TRBV5-6; D unresolved. V dropped 0 bases and J dropped 1 base, with 4 bases sitting between them. The germline gives CDR1 SGHDT, CDR2 YYEEEE. The CDR3 has 14 amino acids. The chain's CDR3 is CASSLELNTGELFF. The CDR3 nucleotides are TGTGCCAGCAGCTTGGAGCTGAACACCGGGGAGCTGTTTTTT. Full variable domain (rest looked up from reference TRBV5-6 and TRBJ2-2): DAGVTQSPTHLIKTRGQQVTLRCSPKSGHDTVSWYQQALGQGPQFIFQYYEEEERQRGNFPDRFSGHQFPNYSSELNVNALLLGDSALYLCASSLELNTGELFFGEGSRLTVL.

The rearrangement uses TRBV9 and TRBJ2-7; a possible D gene is TRBD1 (6 bases). The CDR3 totals 12 residues. The V gene's germline CDR1 is SGDLS and CDR2 YYNGEE. V lost 0 bases and J 7 bases, leaving 8 bases between the germline ends. The CDR3 DNA is TGTGCCAGCAGCGTAGCTACAGGGGAGCAGTACTTC. The encoded protein is CASSVATGEQYF.

The chain couples TRBV7-2 to TRBJ1-2; the D gene is possibly TRBD1 (5 bases). The CDR3 loop spans 15 amino acids. Between the trimmed V and J ends, which lost 1 base and 6 bases, there was a span of 15 bases. The germline V gene has CDR1 SGHTA and CDR2 FQGNSA. Written as DNA, the CDR3 is TGTGCCAGCAGCTTAGTAGGGGAATCGGGCGATGGCTACACCTTC. Amino acids: CASSLVGESGDGYTF.

The chain links TRBV9 to TRBJ2-3; 7 positions match TRBD2. With 3 bases clipped from V and 0 bases from J, the junction kept 7 bases outside the gene matches. Germline V gene data show CDR1 as SGDLS and CDR2 as YYNGEE. The CDR3 runs to 16 residues. The CDR3 DNA reads TGTGCCAGCAGCGAGGGTAGCGGGTTTAGCACAGATACGCAGTATTTT. Protein product: CASSEGSGFSTDTQYF.

The chain links TRBV5-4 to TRBJ2-3; 10 bases map to TRBD2. There are 17 residues in the CDR3. Unmatched junction bases numbered 5, after V lost 0 bases and J lost 1 base. Per germline, CDR1 SGHNT and CDR2 YYREEE (reference sequence). CDR3 sequence reads: CASSLGYGTSGTDTQYF. The CDR3 DNA reads as TGTGCCAGCAGCTTGGGGTACGGGACTAGCGGCACAGATACGCAGTATTTT.

CDR3 amino acids: CASSELQVDYGYTF. Here the CDR3 DNA reads TGTGCCAGCAGTGAATTGCAGGTGGACTATGGCTACACCTTC. The chain couples TRBV2 to TRBJ1-2; no reliable D call. The V end lost 2 bases, the J end lost 3 bases, and 10 bases lay between the germline ends. The germline V gene encodes CDR1 SNHLY and CDR2 FYNNEI. The CDR3 extends over 14 amino acids.

CDR3 residues: CASSSMTGMNTEAFF. CDR3 sequence (DNA): TGTGCCAGCAGCTCAATGACAGGGATGAACACTGAAGCTTTCTTT. This sequence joins TRBV5-5 and TRBJ1-1; 7 nucleotides agree with TRBD1. Trimming took 3 bases from V and 0 from J; bases not matched to a gene: 5. Per the germline V gene, CDR1 is SGHKS and CDR2 is YYEKEE (reference sequence). This CDR3 contains 15 residues.

The chain uses TRBV6-5 and TRBJ2-5, with D possibly matching TRBD2 (5 bases). The germline V gene has CDR1 MNHEY and CDR2 SVGAGI. V lost 0 bases and J lost 0, with 8 bases in between. This CDR3 has 15 amino acids. This chain's CDR3 is CASSYSSGYQETQYF. The CDR3 DNA follows: TGTGCCAGCAGTTACTCTTCGGGGTACCAAGAGACCCAGTACTTC.

The rearrangement uses TRBV7-2 and TRBJ1-1; D not resolved. The CDR3 has 16 amino acids. V lost 2 bases to trimming and J lost 6 bases, with 19 bases between them. Germline lookup yields CDR1 SGHTA and CDR2 FQGNSA. The CDR3 here is CASSLLSGAGSAEAFF. DNA for the CDR3: TGTGCCAGCAGCTTATTAAGTGGTGCAGGTTCAGCTGAAGCTTTCTTT.

The CDR3 here is CASSPVTLGSEKLFF. CDR3 nucleotide sequence: TGTGCCAGCAGCCCGGTTACCCTGGGGAGTGAAAAACTGTTTTTT. The V gene is TRBV7-6, the J gene TRBJ1-4; D unresolved. Germline V CDR1 and CDR2: SGHVS, FNYEAQ. This CDR3 contains 15 residues. Trimming shortened V by 5 bases and J by 7 bases, and 17 bases separated the two germline ends.

V is TRBV4-3 and J is TRBJ2-1; tentative D call: TRBD1 (6 bases). The V end was cut by 5 bases, the J end by 0 bases, with 11 bases between. Per germline, CDR1 LGHNA and CDR2 YSLEER. This CDR3 has 15 residues. The CDR3 nucleotides are TGCGCCAGCAGCGGCAGGGGAAGCTCCTACAATGAGCAGTTCTTC. This translates into CASSGRGSSYNEQFF.

The CDR3 reads CASSLSMTDTEAFF. DNA for the CDR3: TGTGCCAGCAGCTTGAGTATGACGGACACTGAAGCTTTCTTT. The V gene is TRBV5-4, the J gene TRBJ1-1; no clear D gene. Trimming shortened V by 1 base and J by 3 bases, and 10 bases separated the two germline ends. Per germline, CDR1 SGHNT and CDR2 YYREEE (reference sequence). This CDR3 contains 14 residues.

CDR3 sequence (DNA): TGTGCCAGCAGTTCACCCGGGACAGGCACAGATACGCAGTATTTT. This encodes CASSSPGTGTDTQYF. The V gene is TRBV6-5, the J gene TRBJ2-3; 7 bases align to TRBD1. V dropped 4 bases and J dropped 1; count of bases not matched to a gene: 5. The CDR3 has 15 amino acids. The germline gives CDR1 MNHEY, CDR2 SVGAGI.

This chain uses TRBV7-9 with TRBJ2-2; D is uncertain. V was shortened by 1 base and J by 0 bases, with 6 bases between the two germline ends. The CDR3 is 15 amino acids. Germline CDR1 SEHNR, CDR2 FQNEAQ (reference sequence). In nucleotides, the CDR3 is TGTGCCAGCAGCTTAGAGGGAACGAACACCGGGGAGCTGTTTTTT. Protein product: CASSLEGTNTGELFF.

J is TRBJ1-1 and V is TRBV7-2; possible D gene TRBD1, 6 bases. V lost 5 bases and J lost 0, with 16 bases in between. Germline CDR1 SGHTA, CDR2 FQGNSA. The CDR3 runs 16 residues. The CDR3 here is CASSLPGGRVNTEAFF. DNA for the CDR3: TGTGCCAGCAGCCTCCCTGGGGGGCGGGTGAACACTGAAGCTTTCTTT. Full variable domain (rest looked up from reference TRBV7-2 and TRBJ1-1): GAGVSQSPSNKVTEKGKDVELRCDPISGHTALYWYRQSLGQGLEFLIYFQGNSAPDKSGLPSDRFSAERTGGSVSTLTIQRTQQEDSAVYLCASSLPGGRVNTEAFFGQGTRLTVV.

The genes are TRBV28 and TRBJ1-3; 7 bases align to TRBD1. V shed 10 bases, J shed 0 bases, and the junction held 9 bases outside the gene matches. Per the germline V gene, CDR1 is MDHEN and CDR2 is SYDVKM. The CDR3 is made up of 15 amino acids. CDR3 sequence (DNA): TGTGCCACGAGACAGGGCTCCCACTCTGGAAACACCATATATTTT. It is translated as CATRQGSHSGNTIYF.

This chain links TRBV18 with TRBJ2-5; D gene ambiguous. This CDR3 comprises 13 residues. Germline lookup yields CDR1 KGHSH and CDR2 LQKENI. Trimming cost V 0 bases and J 0 bases, with 2 bases left between them. The CDR3 nucleotides are TGTGCCAGCTCACCACCCAACCAAGAGACCCAGTACTTC. Amino acid sequence: CASSPPNQETQYF.

The CDR3 DNA reads TGTGCCAGCAGAGCGGAGAGCACAGATACGCAGTATTTT. The encoded protein is CASRAESTDTQYF. The chain has TRBV2 and TRBJ2-3; a possible D gene is TRBD2 (5 bases). This CDR3 has 13 amino acids. Germline V CDR1 and CDR2: SNHLY, FYNNEI. Trimming pared 6 bases from V and 0 bases from J, leaving 7 bases between.

As regards this clone: At the DNA level, this CDR3 is encoded by other sequences in the same sample as well. The chain uses TRBV5-5 and TRBJ2-1; 7 bases are shared with TRBD2. V lost 4 bases to trimming and J lost 0 bases; unmatched junction nucleotides: 4. Germline-derived CDR1 and CDR2 are SGHKS and YYEKEE (reference sequence). The length of the CDR3 is 15 residues. The CDR3 loop is CASSLAVSSYNEQFF. CDR3 nucleotide sequence: TGTGCCAGCAGCCTAGCGGTTAGCTCCTACAATGAGCAGTTCTTC.

The chain recombines TRBV7-9 with TRBJ2-1, with D possibly being TRBD2 (7 bases). This CDR3 is built from 17 residues. V was trimmed by 2 bases and J by 6 bases, leaving 20 bases between them. The germline V gene has CDR1 SEHNR and CDR2 FQNEAQ (reference sequence). This chain's CDR3 is CASSLLGGPPGANEQFF. For the CDR3, the DNA is TGTGCCAGCAGCTTATTGGGAGGGCCTCCGGGGGCCAATGAGCAGTTCTTC.

The chain links TRBV5-6 to TRBJ1-5; TRBD1 aligns across 10 bases. The CDR3 covers 16 residues. V shed 1 base and J 6 bases; nucleotides not matched to a gene: 7. Germline lookup yields CDR1 SGHDT and CDR2 YYEEEE. CDR3 protein: CASSLRGQGLRQPQHF. The DNA for the CDR3 is TGTGCCAGCAGCTTGAGGGGACAGGGGCTGCGTCAGCCCCAGCATTTT.